A single T cell receptor (beta chain) is shown here with its context. Its antigen is currently unknown. Germline values: CDR1 GTSNPN, CDR2 SVGIG (reference sequence). V was clipped by 2 bases and J by 2 bases, with 10 bases between them. There are 13 residues in the CDR3. The sample is drawn from a study of shared clonotypes between healthy human individuals. Overall study findings and caveats: Despite large depth, rarefaction showed incomplete sorted-subset sequencing.

Sequencing was performed with immunoSEQ multiplex PCR; in TCRdb, only in-frame clones are kept and a portion is missing. The repertoire holds about 690,000 clones, with around 90% as singletons. The material sequenced was memory CD8+ T cells from PBMCs. The subset: CD45RO+ cells pooled with CCR7-negative TemRA cells. The V gene is TRBV30, the J gene TRBJ2-7, with D possibly being TRBD1 (5 bases). The clonotype originates from a man younger than 35 in good health. Some clones in this sample may be carry-over from other donors' samples. The CDR3 nucleotides are TGTGCCTGGAGTATTACAGGAGCCTACGAGCAGTACTTC. It codes for CAWSITGAYEQYF.